Listed below are T cell receptor beta chains from one sample, sequenced in a study of naive CD8 T cells in extremely preterm neonates. TCRdb's copy holds only in-frame clones and misses some; the assay was immunoSEQ multiplex PCR. The sample has around 4,900 clones; almost 99% are singletons. Sample: naive CD8+ T cells from blood. These receptor sequences come from a human donor in good health. CDR3s include the opening cysteine and the closing phenylalanine or tryptophan. D genes are given only for firm matches. Clone size is given for some rows only: seen once, a few or many times, or a class if the clone is expanded.

cdr3_aa,cdr3_nt,d_call,clone_size,j_call,v_call
CASSRTLTGGNTEAFF,TGCGCCAGCAGCCGGACTTTGACAGGGGGGAACACTGAAGCTTTCTTT,TRBD1,NA,TRBJ1-1,TRBV4-1
CASSEDRGPGANVLTF,TGTGCCAGCAGTGAGGACAGGGGGCCTGGGGCCAACGTCCTGACTTTC,TRBD1,NA,TRBJ2-6,TRBV6-4
CSAQGQGDLYTEAFF,TGCAGCGCCCAGGGACAGGGGGATTTGTACACTGAAGCTTTCTTT,TRBD1,NA,TRBJ1-1,TRBV29-1
CASSPDITNTGELFF,TGTGCCAGCAGTCCCGACATTACTAACACCGGGGAGCTGTTTTTT,NA,once,TRBJ2-2,TRBV6-5
CASSIGGANYGYTF,TGTGCCAGTAGTATTGGTGGAGCTAACTATGGCTACACCTTC,NA,NA,TRBJ1-2,TRBV19
CASRRGLAVQETQYF,TGTGCCAGCAGACGGGGACTAGCGGTACAAGAGACCCAGTACTTC,TRBD2,NA,TRBJ2-5,TRBV27
CASSLADSGELFF,TGTGCCAGCAGCTTAGCGGACTCCGGGGAGCTGTTTTTT,NA,NA,TRBJ2-2,TRBV28
CASSPTRSGQGNYGYTF,TGTGCCAGCAGTCCGACCCGGTCGGGACAGGGGAACTATGGCTACACCTTC,TRBD1,NA,TRBJ1-2,TRBV13
CASSLGPSGNGNTIYF,TGTGCCAGCAGCTTGGGTCCCTCGGGGAATGGAAACACCATATATTTT,NA,NA,TRBJ1-3,TRBV5-6
CASSQVDRDDTEAFF,TGCGCCAGCAGCCAAGTAGACAGGGATGACACTGAAGCTTTCTTT,TRBD1,NA,TRBJ1-1,TRBV4-1
CASSENMGTHLEAFF,TGTGCCAGCAGTGAAAACATGGGCACCCACCTTGAAGCTTTCTTT,NA,NA,TRBJ1-1,TRBV2
CASRDMGGGNSPLHF,TGTGCCAGCAGAGACATGGGGGGAGGGAATTCACCCCTCCACTTT,NA,NA,TRBJ1-6,TRBV28
CASTQSRDMSGDEQYF,TGTGCCAGCACTCAGTCCCGGGACATGTCCGGGGACGAGCAGTACTTC,NA,NA,TRBJ2-7,TRBV6-6
CASSIGAGLSYEQYF,TGTGCCAGTAGTATAGGGGCAGGACTATCCTACGAGCAGTACTTC,NA,NA,TRBJ2-7,TRBV19
CASSLSREGTYEQYF,TGTGCCAGCAGCTTATCGCGGGAGGGGACCTACGAGCAGTACTTC,TRBD2,NA,TRBJ2-7,TRBV7-9
CASSKGGGPAYEQYF,TGTGCCAGCAGCAAAGGGGGAGGGCCAGCCTACGAGCAGTACTTC,NA,NA,TRBJ2-7,TRBV21-1
CASRLAGGPDTQYF,TGCGCCAGCAGATTAGCGGGAGGGCCCGATACGCAGTATTTT,TRBD2,NA,TRBJ2-3,TRBV5-1
CASNGDRDRVFHSEQYF,TGTGCCAGCAACGGGGACCGGGACAGGGTCTTCCACTCCGAGCAGTACTTC,TRBD1,NA,TRBJ2-7,TRBV2
CASSEAAGLGPGYGYTF,TGTGCCAGCAGTGAAGCCGCAGGGCTAGGCCCGGGTTATGGCTACACCTTC,NA,NA,TRBJ1-2,TRBV6-1
CASSFQTGPGYEQYF,TGTGCCAGCAGTTTCCAGACAGGACCAGGCTACGAGCAGTACTTC,NA,NA,TRBJ2-7,TRBV27
CACCCGRDNEQFF,TGTGCTTGCTGTTGCGGGAGGGACAATGAGCAGTTCTTC,TRBD2,once,TRBJ2-1,TRBV28
CASSPGQGAQPQHF,TGTGCCAGCAGCCCCGGACAGGGCGCTCAGCCCCAGCATTTT,TRBD1,NA,TRBJ1-5,TRBV7-9
CASSLAGGSSNEQFF,TGTGCCAGCAGCCTCGCGGGCGGGAGCTCGAATGAGCAGTTCTTC,TRBD2,NA,TRBJ2-1,TRBV9
CSVDDRVYGYTF,TGCAGCGTCGATGACAGGGTATACGGCTACACCTTC,TRBD1,NA,TRBJ1-2,TRBV29-1
CASSGGLTNTDTQYF,TGTGCCAGCAGCGGGGGACTTACCAACACAGATACGCAGTATTTT,NA,NA,TRBJ2-3,TRBV9
CAISDLDRTLLGAFF,TGTGCCATCAGCGACTTAGACAGGACCCTTCTGGGAGCTTTCTTT,NA,NA,TRBJ1-1,TRBV10-3
CASSLSPSGRKTQYF,TGTGCCAGCAGTTTATCCCCTAGCGGGAGAAAGACCCAGTACTTC,TRBD2,NA,TRBJ2-5,TRBV27
CASSAPSYEQYF,TGTGCCAGCAGCGCCCCTAGCTACGAGCAGTACTTC,NA,once,TRBJ2-7,TRBV9
CASSMTGGWHTEAFF,TGTGCCAGCAGCATGACAGGGGGATGGCACACTGAAGCTTTCTTT,NA,NA,TRBJ1-1,TRBV21-1
CASSEARDRYEDQPQHF,TGTGCCAGCAGTGAAGCGAGGGACAGGTACGAAGATCAGCCCCAGCATTTT,TRBD1,NA,TRBJ1-5,TRBV6-1
CASSVGSGATYEQYF,TGTGCCAGCAGCGTAGGGTCAGGGGCCACCTACGAGCAGTACTTC,NA,NA,TRBJ2-7,TRBV9
CASSPGQGRQETQYF,TGTGCCAGCAGCCCGGGACAGGGTCGACAAGAGACCCAGTACTTC,TRBD1,NA,TRBJ2-5,TRBV5-8
CASIPSSWHIGGNTIYF,TGTGCCAGTATCCCCTCGTCTTGGCACATCGGGGGAAACACCATATATTTT,NA,NA,TRBJ1-3,TRBV19
CASSQGLHTGELFF,TGTGCCAGCAGCCAGGGCTTACACACCGGGGAGCTGTTTTTT,NA,NA,TRBJ2-2,TRBV4-2
CASSSSGTTIYF,TGTGCCAGCAGCTCATCAGGGACAACCATATATTTT,NA,once,TRBJ1-3,TRBV7-9
CASSRTPGGNQPQHF,TGTGCCAGCAGCAGGACCCCGGGGGGCAATCAGCCCCAGCATTTT,NA,NA,TRBJ1-5,TRBV7-6
CASSPRDRESYEQYF,TGTGCCAGCAGCCCCCGGGACAGGGAGTCCTACGAGCAGTACTTC,TRBD1,NA,TRBJ2-7,TRBV4-2
CASSPSGQGRYNEQFF,TGTGCCAGCTCACCCTCAGGACAGGGAAGATACAATGAGCAGTTCTTC,TRBD1,NA,TRBJ2-1,TRBV18
CASSPRGDEQFF,TGTGCCAGCAGCCCCCGCGGTGATGAGCAGTTCTTC,NA,NA,TRBJ2-1,TRBV7-9
CASSLLQGSSYEQYF,TGCGCCAGCAGCCTACTTCAGGGAAGCTCCTACGAGCAGTACTTC,NA,NA,TRBJ2-7,TRBV4-3
CASSLRREGTGELFF,TGTGCCAGCAGCTTAAGGCGGGAGGGGACCGGGGAGCTGTTTTTT,TRBD2,NA,TRBJ2-2,TRBV7-6
CASSQKGVRSGELFF,TGTGCCAGCAGCCAAAAAGGGGTGAGGAGCGGGGAGCTGTTTTTT,NA,NA,TRBJ2-2,TRBV14
CASKGGRQVEDTQYF,TGTGCCAGTAAGGGGGGGAGGCAGGTGGAAGATACGCAGTATTTT,NA,NA,TRBJ2-3,TRBV19
CASSLAGRDDSYNEQFF,TGTGCCAGCAGCTTGGCCGGGCGGGACGACTCCTACAATGAGCAGTTCTTC,NA,NA,TRBJ2-1,TRBV5-6
CASVGQFNEKLFF,TGTGCCAGCGTCGGACAGTTCAATGAAAAACTGTTTTTT,NA,NA,TRBJ1-4,TRBV19
CASRPGTGKIYEQYF,TGTGCCAGCCGACCCGGGACAGGGAAAATATACGAGCAGTACTTC,TRBD1,NA,TRBJ2-7,TRBV6-1
CAWSRRGLEQYF,TGTGCCTGGAGCCGGCGCGGGCTCGAGCAGTACTTC,NA,once,TRBJ2-7,TRBV30
CASSRADTYEQYF,TGTGCCAGCAGTCGGGCGGACACTTACGAGCAGTACTTC,NA,NA,TRBJ2-7,TRBV25-1